This T cell receptor (beta chain) was retrieved from a study of T cell responses to AZD1222 COVID-19 vaccine. Assay: immunoSEQ multiplex PCR; the TCRdb copy retains only in-frame clones and omits some. This repertoire shows approximately 85,000 clones, approximately 86% found once; its top ten account for about 6%. Trimming removed 1 base from V and 4 bases from J, with 9 bases in between. CDR1 and CDR2 from the germline V gene are SGHTA and FQGNSA. The CDR3 has 14 residues. Study-level findings and limits: Females made up more of the donors, who were largely white British, and clonal diversity may have come out too low.

Concerning this clone itself: Its antigen is not known.

This specimen consisted of peripheral blood, obtained on day 0 of AZD1222 vaccination. This chain uses TRBV7-2 with TRBJ2-3, with unresolved D. The TCR comes from an adult in good health. This chain's CDR3 is CASSLVFGADTQYF. CDR3 in DNA: TGTGCCAGCAGCTTAGTGTTTGGCGCAGATACGCAGTATTTT.